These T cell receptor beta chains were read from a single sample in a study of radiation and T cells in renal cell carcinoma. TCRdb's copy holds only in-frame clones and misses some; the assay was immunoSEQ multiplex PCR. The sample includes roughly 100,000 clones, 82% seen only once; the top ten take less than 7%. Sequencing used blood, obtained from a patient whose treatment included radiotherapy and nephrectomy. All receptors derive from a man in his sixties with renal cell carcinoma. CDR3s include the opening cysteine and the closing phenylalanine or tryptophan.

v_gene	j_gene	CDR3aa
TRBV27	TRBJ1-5	CAIPRTAQFNQPQHF
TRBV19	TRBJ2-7	CASSTPGLIYEQYF
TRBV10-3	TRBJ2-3	CAISAPKLADTDTQYF
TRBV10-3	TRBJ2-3	CAISENGEGTDTQYF
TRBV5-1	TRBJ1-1	CASSEWGLYREDTEAFF
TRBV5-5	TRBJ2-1	CASSFATGGYNEQFF
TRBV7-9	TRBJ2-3	CASSSDLGDTQYF
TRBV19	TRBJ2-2	CASSRSGTPNTGELFF
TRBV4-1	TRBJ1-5	CASSQGPTDPGPQHF
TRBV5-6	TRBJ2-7	CASSRGRVYEQYF
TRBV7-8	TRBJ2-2	CASSLDLTRTGELFF
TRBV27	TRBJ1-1	CASSLIVGWGEAFF
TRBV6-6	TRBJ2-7	CASSGGAGYEQYF
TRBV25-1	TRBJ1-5	CASSEGGLSNQPQHF
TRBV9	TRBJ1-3	CASSVEGLGNTIYF
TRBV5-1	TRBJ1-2	CASSLSMGDTNYGYTF
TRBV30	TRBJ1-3	CAWSISMGNTIYF
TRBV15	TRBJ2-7	CATSRSGTAYEQYF
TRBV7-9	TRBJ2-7	CASSPGLAGAREQYF
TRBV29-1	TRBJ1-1	CSVRGLNTEAFF
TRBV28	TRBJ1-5	CASITGNQPQHF
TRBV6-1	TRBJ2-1	CASSEIGRLDEQFF
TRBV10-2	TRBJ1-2	CASGTGGDYGYTF
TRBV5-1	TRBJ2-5	CASSLTSGAQETQYF
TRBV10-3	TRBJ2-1	CAISAGTSDYNEQFF
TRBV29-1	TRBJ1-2	CSVGVRDYGYTF
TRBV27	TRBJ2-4	CASVGAGVNIQYF
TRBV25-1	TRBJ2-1	CASSVLAGESREQFF
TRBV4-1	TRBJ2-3	CASSQYLQGTDTQYF
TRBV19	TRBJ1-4	CASEDRATNEKLFF
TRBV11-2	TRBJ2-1	CASSGTGTSEQRNKQFF
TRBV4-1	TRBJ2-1	CASSQESGVNNEQFF
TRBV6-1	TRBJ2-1	CASSRGTRSYNEQFF
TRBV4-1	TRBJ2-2	CASSHSGGAEPGELFF
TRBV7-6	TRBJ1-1	CASSLGNVNTEAFF
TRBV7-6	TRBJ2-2	CASSLVTLATGELFF
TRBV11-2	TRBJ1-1	CASSFGTATEAFF
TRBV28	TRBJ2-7	CASTEGGGLYEQYF
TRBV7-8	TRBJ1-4	CASSPAVRREKLFF
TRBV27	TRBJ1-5	CASSLLGGARTQPQHF
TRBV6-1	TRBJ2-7	CASSPIAGGSYEQYF
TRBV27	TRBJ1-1	CASSFSSEYTEAFF
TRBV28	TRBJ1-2	CASSLSPGNGYTF
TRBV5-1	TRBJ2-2	CASSSPTGLNTGELFF
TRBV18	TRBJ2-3	CASSPLDTQYF
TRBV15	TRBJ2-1	CATREERGSYNEQFF
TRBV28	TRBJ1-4	CATATWDREGRNEKLFF
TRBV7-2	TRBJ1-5	CASSFTGGQGNQPQHF
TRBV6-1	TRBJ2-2	CASSEGRSTGELFF
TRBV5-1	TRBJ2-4	CASSSQGAKNIQYF
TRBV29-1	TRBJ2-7	CSVVSPITYEQYF
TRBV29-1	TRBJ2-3	CSVEETKDTQYF
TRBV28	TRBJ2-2	CASNWTGMGGELFF
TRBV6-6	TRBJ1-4	CASSYSDGYEKLFF
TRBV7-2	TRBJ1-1	CASSPDRGWNTEAFF
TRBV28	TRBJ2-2	CASSPLAGELFF
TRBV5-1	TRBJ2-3	CASSLPGGGDTQYF
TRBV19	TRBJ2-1	CASSTAERAGYNEQFF
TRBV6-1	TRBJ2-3	CASSGRGSQTQYF